The 31 T cell receptor beta chains below come from one sample, sequenced in a study of cytomegalovirus exposure and HLA in healthy donors (dated by TCRdb to 2016 to 2017). Receptors were amplified or captured by the immunoSEQ multiplex PCR assay. A mixture of 60 forward primers for TCR Vbeta segments and 13 reverse primers for TCR Jbeta segments was used in the multiplex PCR. TCRdb stores this immuneACCESS table with in-frame sequences only. Part of the clones is absent; in the studies checked, under half of the shortfall reflects unresolved V genes, and no reason is known for the rest. This sample's table contains around 65,000 clones. The ten largest make up approximately 5.1% of the sample. Sequences were obtained from PBMCs. These receptors came from a man aged 25-45 years in good health and CMV-seropositive.

The gene calls are TRBV1 and TRBJ2-5; the table's D call of TRBD2 was not tested on the DNA. TRBV1 is described as a pseudogene. There are 14 residues in the CDR3. CDR3 region: CTSRPRGAEETQYF. CDR3 nucleotides: TGCACCAGCAGGCCCCGGGGGGCTGAGGAGACCCAGTACTTC.

The chain combines TRBV5-1 with TRBJ2-3; possibly TRBD1 for D (6 bases). Germline V gene sequence: CDR1 SGHRS, CDR2 YFSETQ. The CDR3 is 16 amino acids. The V end was cut by 0 bases, the J end by 4 bases, with 15 bases between. In DNA, the CDR3 is TGCGCCAGCAGCTTGGTACAGGGTGTAGGTGCAGATACGCAGTATTTT. This sequence encodes CASSLVQGVGADTQYF.

The chain couples TRBV30 to TRBJ2-1, with 8 positions matching TRBD1. This CDR3 spans 12 amino acids. The V gene's germline CDR1 is GTSNPN and CDR2 SVGIG (reference sequence). Unmatched junction bases numbered 4, after V lost 2 bases and J lost 10 bases. The CDR3: CAWSQGAEEQFF. In DNA, the CDR3 is TGTGCCTGGAGTCAGGGGGCAGAGGAGCAGTTCTTC.

The chain carries TRBV19 and TRBJ1-1; D is ambiguous. This CDR3 region has 14 residues. V gave up 3 bases and J gave up 3 bases, with 11 bases separating them. Germline CDR1 LNHDA, CDR2 SQIVND (reference sequence). Written as DNA, the CDR3 is TGTGCCAGTAGTATGGGGAGACGGGACACTGAAGCTTTCTTT. Its protein is CASSMGRRDTEAFF. The full variable domain, completed using reference TRBV19 and TRBJ1-1, is DGGITQSPKYLFRKEGQNVTLSCEQNLNHDAMYWYRQDPGQGLRLIYYSQIVNDFQKGDIAEGYSVSREKKESFPLTVTSAQKNPTAFYLCASSMGRRDTEAFFGQGTRLTVV.

V gene TRBV2 combines with J gene TRBJ1-1, with D possibly matching TRBD1 (5 bases). Germline lookup yields CDR1 SNHLY and CDR2 FYNNEI. The CDR3 is made up of 18 amino acids. V gave up 3 bases and J gave up 1 base, with 21 bases separating them. For the CDR3, the DNA is TGTGCCAGCAGTGAGTACGTTATCCCCGGCGGGGCGAACACTGAAGCTTTCTTT. This sequence encodes CASSEYVIPGGANTEAFF.

The gene calls are TRBV7-9 and TRBJ1-2; 8 bases are shared with TRBD1. Germline V gene data show CDR1 as SEHNR and CDR2 as FQNEAQ (reference sequence). This CDR3 is built from 16 residues. V was pared by 1 base and J by 4 bases, with 8 bases of the junction left unmatched. CDR3 DNA sequence: TGTGCCAGCAGCTTAGTCACCACAGGGGGAAGCTATGGCTACACCTTC. It yields the protein CASSLVTTGGSYGYTF.

The rearrangement joins TRBV4-1 to TRBJ2-1; 9 nucleotides match TRBD2. The junction had 7 bases not matched to a gene; V was cut back by 2 bases and J by 5 bases. CDR1 and CDR2 (germline): MGHRA, YSYEKL. CDR3 length: 16 amino acids. The CDR3 DNA follows: TGCGCCAGCAGCCAACCTACTAGCGGGTTTAACAATGAGCAGTTCTTC. The encoded protein is CASSQPTSGFNNEQFF.

Here the CDR3 reads CASSSEGDRSAYEQYF. The CDR3 bases are TGTGCCAGCAGCTCCGAGGGGGACCGGAGCGCCTACGAGCAGTACTTC. This rearrangement joins TRBV13 to TRBJ2-7; TRBD1 is a possible D gene (6 bases). The germline V gene has CDR1 PRHDT and CDR2 FYEKMQ (reference sequence). The CDR3 length is 16 residues. Trimming left V 4 bases short and J 2 bases short, with 18 bases between.

This chain joins TRBV27 and TRBJ1-4; 7 bases agree with TRBD1. The ends lost 0 bases at V and 10 bases at J; junction bases unmatched: 11. CDR3 length: 16 residues. Germline V gene data show CDR1 as MNHEY and CDR2 as SMNVEV (reference sequence). This CDR3 is CASSLSFQQGLGKLFF. The CDR3 DNA follows: TGTGCCAGCAGTTTATCCTTCCAACAGGGGCTGGGAAAACTGTTTTTT.

The rearrangement joins TRBV9 to TRBJ2-7; 11 bases are a match to TRBD1. J gave up 3 bases and V 0 bases, and 2 bases lay outside the gene matches. From germline, CDR1 is SGDLS and CDR2 YYNGEE. The CDR3 extends over 15 amino acids. Written as DNA, the CDR3 is TGTGCCAGCAGCGTAGAGGGACAGGGGGGCTACGAGCAGTACTTC. Protein: CASSVEGQGGYEQYF.

The V gene is TRBV6-1, the J gene TRBJ1-5; no definite D call. Per the germline V gene, CDR1 is MNHNS and CDR2 is SASEGT. The CDR3 length is 15 residues. Between the trimmed V and J ends, which lost 2 bases and 4 bases, there was a span of 12 bases. CDR3 protein: CASSELNNKNQPQHF. DNA of the CDR3: TGTGCCAGCAGTGAACTTAACAATAAGAATCAGCCCCAGCATTTT.

The J gene is TRBJ1-3, the V gene TRBV12-5; D call uncertain. Germline CDR1 LGHNT, CDR2 FRNRAP. The V end lost 1 base, the J end lost 0 bases, and 7 bases lay between the germline ends. This CDR3 spans 15 amino acids. The DNA of the CDR3 is TGTGCTAGTGGTTTGGGGAGGTACTCTGGAAACACCATATATTTT. Amino acid sequence: CASGLGRYSGNTIYF.

This chain joins TRBV28 and TRBJ1-5; D is unresolved. V was trimmed by 6 bases and J by 0 bases, leaving 12 bases between them. CDR3 size: 15 residues. The germline V gene has CDR1 MDHEN and CDR2 SYDVKM. The CDR3 DNA sequence: TGTGCCAGCAGCCCGAGTATGAATAGCAATCAGCCCCAGCATTTT. This translates into CASSPSMNSNQPQHF.

This rearrangement joins TRBV6-5 to TRBJ2-7, with a tentative D call TRBD2 (6 bases). CDR1 is MNHEY and CDR2 is SVGAGI in the germline V gene. This CDR3 has 13 residues. The V end was cut by 3 bases, the J end by 4 bases, with 10 bases between. CDR3 in amino acids: CASSYGGTYEQYF. The CDR3 DNA sequence: TGTGCCAGCAGTTATGGCGGGACGTACGAGCAGTACTTC.

This chain joins TRBV11-3 and TRBJ2-5; the D gene is possibly TRBD1 (5 bases). Per the germline V gene, CDR1 is SGHNT and CDR2 is YENEEA. The CDR3 runs to 19 residues. V was trimmed by 1 base and J by 4 bases, leaving 25 bases between them. The DNA of the CDR3 is TGTGCCAGCAGCTTAGTAACCGGGTTCCGTACAGGCTCGGGAGAGACCCAGTACTTC. Amino acid sequence: CASSLVTGFRTGSGETQYF.

The gene calls are TRBV7-9 and TRBJ2-7; possibly TRBD1 for D (6 bases). Germline V gene lookup returns CDR1 SEHNR and CDR2 FQNEAQ (reference sequence). This CDR3 has 15 amino acids. The V end lost 5 bases, the J end lost 2 bases, and 16 bases lay between the germline ends. The CDR3 reads CASSPRGSSPYEQYF. The CDR3 region has the DNA TGTGCCAGCAGCCCAAGGGGGAGCTCCCCCTACGAGCAGTACTTC.

V is TRBV5-4 and J is TRBJ2-2; 12 nucleotides align to TRBD2. J gave up 5 bases and V 4 bases, and 6 bases lay outside the gene matches. The germline gives CDR1 SGHNT, CDR2 YYREEE (reference sequence). The length of the CDR3 is 16 residues. CDR3 sequence: CASSNGLAGLTGELFF. CDR3 sequence (DNA): TGTGCCAGCAGCAACGGACTAGCGGGATTAACCGGGGAGCTGTTTTTT.

In nucleotides, the CDR3 is TGTGCCAGCTCACCAAGCGTCGGGGAGCTGTTTTTT. Encoded protein: CASSPSVGELFF. This chain uses TRBV18 with TRBJ2-2; unclear D gene. The V and J ends lost 2 bases and 7 bases respectively, with 5 bases between them. CDR3 size: 12 residues. Germline loops: CDR1 KGHSH, CDR2 LQKENI.

The chain couples TRBV30 to TRBJ2-3, with D perhaps TRBD2 (6 bases). V gave up 7 bases and J gave up 0 bases, with 14 bases separating them. The CDR3 spans 14 residues. Germline CDR1 and CDR2: GTSNPN and SVGIG (reference sequence). For the CDR3, the DNA is TGTGCCTCCTCTCCGGGACTCAGCACAGATACGCAGTATTTT. Its translation is CASSPGLSTDTQYF.

The V call is TRBV19, the J call TRBJ1-2, with 7 bases matching TRBD1. This CDR3 is built from 15 residues. From germline, CDR1 is LNHDA and CDR2 SQIVND (reference sequence). Unmatched junction bases numbered 6, after V lost 3 bases and J lost 2 bases. CDR3 in DNA: TGTGCCAGTAGTATTTTGGCGGGACAGAACTATGGCTACACCTTC. Protein sequence: CASSILAGQNYGYTF.

CDR3 nucleotides: TGTGCCAGCAGTTTTAACAGGAGCCCACAGCCCCAGCATTTT. Its protein is CASSFNRSPQPQHF. The chain is built from TRBV5-6 and TRBJ1-5; TRBD1 might be the D (5 bases). There are 14 residues in the CDR3. Germline CDR1 is SGHDT and CDR2 is YYEEEE. The germline V and J ends were trimmed by 5 bases and 7 bases, with 16 bases remaining between them.

The chain has TRBV9 and TRBJ1-5; 7 nucleotides align to TRBD1. There are 16 residues in the CDR3. In germline, CDR1 is SGDLS, CDR2 YYNGEE. The ends lost 0 bases at V and 3 bases at J; junction bases unmatched: 6. The CDR3 sequence is CASSVGDSEFNQPQHF. The CDR3 nucleotides are TGTGCCAGCAGCGTAGGGGACAGCGAATTCAATCAGCCCCAGCATTTT.

The chain is built from TRBV2 and TRBJ1-6; D is possibly TRBD1 (5 bases). This CDR3 is 15 amino acids long. V lost 3 bases and J lost 10, with 16 bases in between. Per germline, CDR1 SNHLY and CDR2 FYNNEI. As DNA, the CDR3 is TGTGCCAGCAGTGACGACGGCCCTAACAGGTCACCCCTCCACTTT. Translated, it gives CASSDDGPNRSPLHF. Full variable domain (remainder filled in from reference TRBV2 and TRBJ1-6): EPEVTQTPSHQVTQMGQEVILRCVPISNHLYFYWYRQILGQKVEFLVSFYNNEISEKSEIFDDQFSVERPDGSNFTLKIRSTKLEDSAMYFCASSDDGPNRSPLHFGNGTRLTVT.

The chain links TRBV10-1 to TRBJ2-5, with 9 bases fitting TRBD2. Germline V gene lookup returns CDR1 WNHNN and CDR2 SYGVQD (reference sequence). The CDR3 has 16 amino acids. V shed 0 bases and J 7 bases; nucleotides not matched to a gene: 9. For the CDR3, the DNA is TGCGCCAGCAGTGAGTCAATAGCGGGAGTAAAGGTGACCCAGTACTTC. It codes for CASSESIAGVKVTQYF.

The rearrangement joins TRBV27 to TRBJ1-1; unclear D gene. CDR1 MNHEY and CDR2 SMNVEV come from the germline V gene (reference sequence). The CDR3 sequence is 13 residues long. Deletions cut 5 bases from V and 7 bases from J, with 14 bases between. This CDR3 is CASSPTGSFEAFF. Written as DNA, the CDR3 is TGTGCCAGCAGTCCAACCGGGTCTTTTGAAGCTTTCTTT.

The chain joins TRBV18 to TRBJ1-5, with 9 bases fitting TRBD1. CDR3 length: 14 residues. V shed 3 bases, J shed 5 bases, and the junction held 2 bases outside the gene matches. Looked up from germline, CDR1 is KGHSH and CDR2 is LQKENI. In DNA form, the CDR3 reads TGTGCCAGCTCACCCACAGGGGGCGATCAGCCCCAGCATTTT. This gives the protein CASSPTGGDQPQHF.

V gene TRBV30 combines with J gene TRBJ2-1, with 10 bases that match TRBD2. The CDR3 length is 15 residues. V trimming: 3 bases; J trimming: 5 bases; junction bases outside the gene matches: 7. Germline CDR1 and CDR2: GTSNPN and SVGIG (reference sequence). CDR3 region: CAWRSSSGSDNEQFF. The CDR3 DNA is TGTGCCTGGAGATCTTCTAGCGGGAGTGACAATGAGCAGTTCTTC.

V gene TRBV7-9 combines with J gene TRBJ2-7; 8 nucleotides match TRBD1. With 4 bases clipped from V and 0 bases from J, the junction kept 11 bases outside the gene matches. Germline-derived CDR1 and CDR2 are SEHNR and FQNEAQ (reference sequence). The CDR3 covers 17 residues. The CDR3 is CASSSQGAGGNSYEQYF. In DNA, the CDR3 is TGTGCCAGCAGCTCCCAGGGGGCCGGCGGGAACTCCTACGAGCAGTACTTC.

This chain connects TRBV4-1 to TRBJ1-1; 7 bases match TRBD1. The germline gives CDR1 MGHRA, CDR2 YSYEKL. The CDR3 runs to 14 residues. With V trimmed by 4 bases and J by 2 bases, 4 bases remained unmatched. The DNA for the CDR3 is TGCGCCAGCAGCCGGGACAGAGGAAACACTGAAGCTTTCTTT. It yields the protein CASSRDRGNTEAFF.

In the case of this clone: At one end the junction does not follow the germline gene, possibly because of a read error. The CDR3 DNA reads TGTTCCAGCACGAACATCGGGAATACGAGGGAGCAGTCCTTC. Protein sequence: CSSTNIGNTREQSF. This chain links TRBV5-6 with TRBJ2-7, with a possible D match to TRBD2 (5 bases). Germline V CDR1 and CDR2: SGHDT, YYEEEE. This CDR3 comprises 14 residues. The variable domain in full, with the rest retrieved from reference TRBV5-6 and TRBJ2-7, is DAGVTQSPTHLIKTRGQQVTLRCSPKSGHDTVSWYQQALGQGPQFIFQYYEEEERQRGNFPDRFSGHQFPNYSSELNVNALLLGDSALYLCSSTNIGNTREQSFGPGTRLTVT.

The CDR3 DNA reads TGCGCCAGCAGCCAGGGGAGCTCTGGAAACACCATATATTTT. It specifies CASSQGSSGNTIYF. This sequence joins TRBV4-1 and TRBJ1-3; no firm D call. Germline lookup yields CDR1 MGHRA and CDR2 YSYEKL. Trimming cost V 3 bases and J 0 bases, with 6 bases left between them. This CDR3 comprises 14 residues.